This T cell receptor (beta chain) was captured in a study of blood T cells in healthy people across ages. Overall study results and limits: Age brought a roughly linear fall in TCR beta diversity measured per million T cells. Comparison with aged donors showed that long-lived donors had more naive CD4+ cells and higher diversity.

The CDR3 spans 14 residues. The J segment lost 4 bases and the V segment lost 9 bases, leaving 12 bases of the junction unmatched. CDR1 MDHEN and CDR2 SYDVKM come from the germline V gene. Samples each had at least 5 micrograms of total RNA extracted. The second PCR ran roughly 6 to 11 cycles with a sample-barcoded 5' primer and J-beta primers. MiXCR, run by TCRdb on the 5' RACE reads, gives a single entry per CDR3 protein. The profile shows about 1 million distinct CDR3 sequences, more than 35% of them singletons. This clonotype has just one count. What it binds is not known. The receptor comes from a woman aged 55-70 years in good health. The V gene is TRBV28, the J gene TRBJ2-7; 7 bases fit TRBD1. Specimen: blood. CDR3 DNA: TGTGCCAGGAACGACAGGGAACAGAATTACGAGCAGTACTTC. Translation: CARNDREQNYEQYF.